This TCR beta chain was recorded in a study of T cells in Graves' hyperthyroidism and ophthalmopathy. Germline lookup yields CDR1 KGHDR and CDR2 SFDVKD. The CDR3 runs to 15 residues. The junction had 7 bases not matched to a gene; V was cut back by 3 bases and J by 5 bases. Amplification yielded TCR beta CDR3 regions, with RNA transcripts as the source. A set of HTBI primers served as the primers for a first-round RT-PCR of the TCR CDR3. Via MiXCR, TCRdb re-called the multiplex PCR reads, giving one row per CDR3 protein. This sample has around 350,000 distinct CDR3 sequences, with under 20% found just once.

V and J are TRBV24-1 and TRBJ2-5; 8 nucleotides match TRBD1. The sequence was obtained from a woman aged 18 to 35 with Graves' hyperthyroidism. Sequencing was done on a sample of blood. This CDR3 reads CATSDQTGVGETQYF. CDR3 sequence (DNA): TGTGCCACCAGTGATCAGACAGGGGTGGGGGAGACCCAGTACTTC.